The present T cell receptor beta chain was sequenced within a study of cytomegalovirus exposure and HLA in healthy donors. Study-level points and caveats: The authors enumerated around 150 TCR beta chains as linked to cytomegalovirus. Later analysis revealed greater clonal expansion in HLA-associated TCR beta chains than in equally common others.

All the people who gave samples were healthy bone marrow donors. CDR1 is SGDLS and CDR2 is YYNGEE in the germline V gene. The CDR3 is 15 residues long. The trim removed 2 bases at V and 0 bases at J, leaving 4 bases unmatched. As to this clone: Its antigen is unidentified.

PCR was performed using 60 Vbeta and 13 Jbeta primers. Original processing methods: The count from a later analysis was about 80 million unique TCR beta chains, some 11 million of them shared. Sequencing was performed with immunoSEQ multiplex PCR; in TCRdb, only in-frame clones are kept and a portion is missing. D and trimming were read from the DNA, whereas the V and J calls and clone size are those reported in that table. The sample lists about 210,000 clones, approximately 78% occurring once. The TCR was taken from a woman under 40 in good health and CMV-seropositive. The sequencing input was PBMCs. The V call is TRBV9, the J call TRBJ2-7; 8 positions match TRBD2. The CDR3 nucleotides read TGTGCCAGCAGCGTGGCGGGAGGTTCCTCCTACGAGCAGTACTTC. As protein: CASSVAGGSSYEQYF. Together with reference TRBV9 and TRBJ2-7, the CDR3 gives the full variable domain: DSGVTQTPKHLITATGQRVTLRCSPRSGDLSVYWYQQSLDQGLQFLIQYYNGEERAKGNILERFSAQQFPDLHSELNLSSLELGDSALYFCASSVAGGSSYEQYFGPGTRLTVT.